Presented here are 7 T cell receptor beta chains from one specimen sequenced in a study of neurological immune-mediated disorders (dated by TCRdb to between 2018 and 2020). The receptor library was made with 5' RACE. Sequencing was performed on an Illumina HiSeq 2500. TCRdb reanalyzed the raw reads on its own, using fastp at Q25 for trimming and MiXCR for clone calling, and kept in-frame beta chains. Identical CDR3 proteins give one entry, which carries the most common genes and DNA. The sample yields 50,000 to 60,000 distinct CDR3 sequences; under 3% were counted once. About 3% of the sample comes from the top ten. The sequencing input was PBMCs. The receptors were sampled from a man in his fifties with multiple sclerosis.

DNA of the CDR3: TGCGCCAGCAGCCAAGAAGAGATCAGCACTGAAGCTTTCTTT. It is translated as CASSQEEISTEAFF. The chain is built from TRBV4-1 and TRBJ1-1, with D unclear. In germline, CDR1 is MGHRA, CDR2 YSYEKL. The CDR3 covers 14 residues. The germline V and J ends were trimmed by 0 bases and 4 bases, with 9 bases remaining between them.

Ten or more counts support this clonotype. The V call is TRBV5-5, the J call TRBJ2-3, with TRBD1 matching 9 bases. V gave up 2 bases and J gave up 4 bases; unmatched junction bases: 14. The CDR3 extends over 18 amino acids. Germline V gives CDR1 SGHKS, CDR2 YYEKEE (reference sequence). This chain's CDR3 is CASSFLIRDRVLADTQYF. The CDR3, as DNA: TGTGCCAGCAGCTTTCTAATTCGGGACAGGGTTCTCGCAGATACGCAGTATTTT.

The chain recombines TRBV27 with TRBJ2-3, with D unresolved. V lost 6 bases to trimming and J lost 0 bases, with 13 bases between them. Germline lookup yields CDR1 MNHEY and CDR2 SMNVEV (reference sequence). The CDR3 is 15 amino acids. CDR3 loop: CASSPRVLSTDTQYF. CDR3 bases: TGTGCCAGCAGCCCCCGTGTACTTAGCACAGATACGCAGTATTTT.

This clonotype was counted at least ten times. V is TRBV3-1 and J is TRBJ1-1, with a possible D match to TRBD1 (6 bases). Looked up from germline, CDR1 is LGHDT and CDR2 is YNNKEL (reference sequence). CDR3 length equals 15 residues. Trimming cost V 4 bases and J 1 base, with 13 bases left between them. DNA of the CDR3: TGTGCCAGCAGCCGACCTGGACAGCAGAACACTGAAGCTTTCTTT. As protein: CASSRPGQQNTEAFF.

This clonotype was recorded many times. This chain uses TRBV29-1 with TRBJ1-2, with 8 bases lining up with TRBD1. Germline CDR1 reads SQVTM; CDR2 reads ANQGSEA. This CDR3 has 12 amino acids. Trimming took 3 bases from V and 8 from J; bases not matched to a gene: 5. The DNA for the CDR3 is TGCAGCGTTGATCCAGGGGGCCGCGGCTACACCTTC. Translation: CSVDPGGRGYTF.

This clonotype appeared many times. J is TRBJ2-5 and V is TRBV6-1; D is tentatively TRBD1 or TRBD2 (6 bases each). The CDR3 consists of 13 residues. Germline CDR1 reads MNHNS; CDR2 reads SASEGT. The germline V and J ends were trimmed by 7 bases and 4 bases, with 13 bases remaining between them. CDR3 in DNA: TGTGCCAGCACCGGGGGCACGAGAGAGACCCAGTACTTC. Its protein is CASTGGTRETQYF.

This clonotype has a count of ten or more. The chain combines TRBV12-3 or TRBV12-4 with TRBJ1-5; weak D call: TRBD1 (5 bases). With 2 bases removed from V and 6 bases from J, the gap between germline ends came to 20 bases. CDR3 size: 17 residues. The CDR3 sequence is CASSLQGGPGSGQPQHF. The CDR3 region has the DNA TGTGCCAGCAGTTTACAGGGTGGGCCAGGATCGGGTCAGCCCCAGCATTTT.